Each of the 8 T cell receptor beta chains below was sequenced from the same sample in a study of T cell responses to AZD1222 COVID-19 vaccine. Libraries were prepared by immunoSEQ multiplex PCR; TCRdb keeps only in-frame clonotypes and omits some of them. The sample has more than 250,000 clones; 93% are singletons. The material sequenced was peripheral blood, taken on day 0 of AZD1222 vaccination. These receptors originate from an adult in good health.

The chain combines TRBV6-5 with TRBJ1-3, with D maybe TRBD1 (6 bases). The length of the CDR3 is 13 residues. V was pared by 6 bases and J by 0 bases, with 6 bases between. Germline CDR1 and CDR2: MNHEY and SVGAGI. CDR3 DNA sequence: TGTGCCAGCAGACAGGGCTCTGGAAACACCATATATTTT. Residues: CASRQGSGNTIYF.

The chain carries TRBV7-9 and TRBJ2-3; 14 positions agree with TRBD2. Losses at the gene ends were 5 bases for V and 4 bases for J; bases not matched to a gene: 5. Germline CDR1 reads SEHNR; CDR2 reads FQNEAQ (reference sequence). The CDR3 is made up of 16 amino acids. The CDR3: CASSKTSGGAADTQYF. The CDR3 nucleotides are TGTGCCAGCAGCAAGACTAGCGGGGGGGCGGCAGATACGCAGTATTTT.

The chain combines TRBV27 with TRBJ2-2; D is unresolved. Germline-derived CDR1 and CDR2 are MNHEY and SMNVEV (reference sequence). The CDR3 has 12 amino acids. Trimming removed 0 bases from V and 6 bases from J, with 2 bases in between. The chain's CDR3 is CASSLSPGELFF. The DNA for the CDR3 is TGTGCCAGCAGTTTATCTCCCGGGGAGCTGTTTTTT.

The V and J genes are TRBV29-1 and TRBJ1-4; D unresolved. Trimming shortened V by 7 bases and J by 0 bases, and 9 bases separated the two germline ends. Germline lookup yields CDR1 SQVTM and CDR2 ANQGSEA. The CDR3 spans 13 residues. The DNA for the CDR3 is TGCAGCGCCCTACCGGCAACTAATGAAAAACTGTTTTTT. Its translation is CSALPATNEKLFF.

The V and J genes are TRBV12-1 and TRBJ2-1; TRBD2 is the table's D call and was not checked against the DNA. TRBV12-1 is annotated as a pseudogene. The CDR3 is 14 residues long. Here the CDR3 reads CASLSGGAWDEQFF. Written as DNA, the CDR3 is TGTGCCAGCCTTAGCGGGGGGGCTTGGGATGAGCAGTTCTTC.

V and J are TRBV28 and TRBJ1-2; tentatively, D is TRBD1 (6 bases). This CDR3 spans 14 amino acids. Germline CDR1 is MDHEN and CDR2 is SYDVKM. V lost 5 bases to trimming and J lost 3 bases, with 13 bases between them. CDR3 in amino acids: CASSRGTGDYGYTF. CDR3 DNA: TGTGCCAGCAGTAGGGGGACGGGGGACTATGGCTACACCTTC.

V gene TRBV6-5 combines with J gene TRBJ1-1, with D tentatively TRBD1 (6 bases). The CDR3 has 16 amino acids. Between the trimmed V and J ends, which lost 2 bases and 1 base, there was a span of 14 bases. Germline CDR1 MNHEY, CDR2 SVGAGI. CDR3 nucleotide sequence: TGTGCCAGCAGTTACCTCACAGGGACTGAGAACACTGAAGCTTTCTTT. This codes for CASSYLTGTENTEAFF.

The chain recombines TRBV28 with TRBJ1-2; TRBD1 agrees at 7 bases. Looked up from germline, CDR1 is MDHEN and CDR2 is SYDVKM. This CDR3 is 12 amino acids long. J lost 9 bases, V lost 8 bases, and 9 bases had no gene match. CDR3: CASGQTGSSYTF. The CDR3 bases are TGTGCCAGCGGACAGACAGGGAGTAGCTACACCTTC.